These T cell receptor beta chains were read from a single sample in a study of response to subunit inactivated influenza vaccine. Each CDR3 protein gets one entry after TCRdb re-called the RT-PCR reads with MiXCR. The sample carries hundreds of thousands of distinct CDR3 sequences, about 10% recorded once. The sample consisted of PBMCs from blood, taken on the day of vaccination. These receptors were obtained from a man in his forties or fifties who received an inactivated influenza vaccine. Each CDR3 is given with its conserved first and last residue. D genes are given only for firm matches. The listing skips clone size in some rows; elsewhere it reads once, few, many or a size class.

clone size | J gene | D gene | V gene | CDR3 DNA | CDR3 protein
NA | TRBJ2-1 | NA | TRBV29-1 | TGCAGCGCCAACAGAAACAATGAGCAGTTCTTC | CSANRNNEQFF
few | TRBJ2-7 | TRBD1 | TRBV29-1 | TGCAGCGTCGCCGGGACAGGGGTGTTTTACGAGCAGTACTTC | CSVAGTGVFYEQYF
NA | TRBJ2-1 | TRBD2 | TRBV7-6 | TGTGCCAGCAGCTTAGAGACTAGCGCCAGGAATGAGCAGTTCTTC | CASSLETSARNEQFF
NA | TRBJ2-3 | TRBD2 | TRBV5-1 | TGCGCCAGCAGCTCGGGACTAGCGGGGGGTCCCGCAGATACGCAGTATTTT | CASSSGLAGGPADTQYF
many | TRBJ2-1 | NA | TRBV4-1 | TGCGCCAGCAGCCCACCTCGGGGTGCTAGCAGACCATACAATGAGCAGTTCTTC | CASSPPRGASRPYNEQFF
NA | TRBJ2-3 | TRBD2 | TRBV3-1 | TGTGCCAGCAGCCAAGAATTCGGAGCGGGGCTTACAGATACGCAGTATTTT | CASSQEFGAGLTDTQYF
NA | TRBJ1-2 | TRBD1 | TRBV12-3/TRBV12-4 | TGTGCCAGCAGCCCGATGGGGACAGGGAGTAGGCACACCTTC | CASSPMGTGSRHTF
few | TRBJ2-3 | TRBD1 | TRBV6-2/TRBV6-3 | TGTGCCAGCAGTTACTACCGGACAGGGTGGGGTCCAGATACGCAGTATTTT | CASSYYRTGWGPDTQYF
NA | TRBJ2-7 | TRBD2 | TRBV28 | TGTGCCAGCAGTTTAAGAGCGCTAGCGGGACACTACGAGCAGTACTTC | CASSLRALAGHYEQYF
NA | TRBJ2-4 | TRBD1 | TRBV18 | TGTGCCAGCTCTACCGGGACAGGCAAAAACATTCAGTACTTC | CASSTGTGKNIQYF
few | TRBJ2-3 | TRBD2 | TRBV11-2 | TGTGCCAGCAGTGGGAGGGAGCGCACAGATACGCAGTATTTT | CASSGRERTDTQYF
few | TRBJ2-7 | TRBD1 | TRBV7-2 | TGTGCCAGCGGACCACAGGGGGGAGCGTACGAGCAGTACTTC | CASGPQGGAYEQYF
NA | TRBJ1-2 | NA | TRBV12-3/TRBV12-4 | TGTGCCAGCAGTTTAGGACGGCAGGGCTACACCTTC | CASSLGRQGYTF
many | TRBJ2-7 | NA | TRBV5-1 | TGCGCCAGCAGCTTGGGATATGCCTACGAGCAGTACTTC | CASSLGYAYEQYF
few | TRBJ2-1 | NA | TRBV3-1 | TGTGCCAGCAGGGCCGGGCACAACAATGAGCAGTTCTTC | CASRAGHNNEQFF
NA | TRBJ2-7 | TRBD2 | TRBV11-2 | TGTGCCAGCAGCTTCGCCATTAGCGGGGACGAGCAGTACTTC | CASSFAISGDEQYF
many | TRBJ2-1 | NA | TRBV13 | TGTGCCAGCAGCTTATCTTGGGGCAGAGACTACAATGAGCAGTTCTTC | CASSLSWGRDYNEQFF
NA | TRBJ2-5 | TRBD2 | TRBV5-1 | TGCGCCAGCAGCTTGGTGGGACTAGCGGCAGCCCAAGAGGCCCAGTACTTC | CASSLVGLAAAQEAQYF
few | TRBJ2-3 | NA | TRBV4-1 | TGCGCCAGCAGCCAAGTTCTGGGGTCGGGCACAGATACGCAGTATTTT | CASSQVLGSGTDTQYF
many | TRBJ2-1 | NA | TRBV20-1 | TGCAGTGCTTCGACTAGTTTGGCCTACAATGAGCAGTTCTTC | CSASTSLAYNEQFF
NA | TRBJ2-2 | NA | TRBV20-1 | TGCAGTGCTAGAGATGCGGGCAGGGCGAACACCGGGGAGCTGTTTTTT | CSARDAGRANTGELFF
once | TRBJ2-3 | TRBD2 | TRBV11-1 | TGTGCCAGCAGCTTAGCGGCGGGGGGGTCGACAGATACGCAGTATTTT | CASSLAAGGSTDTQYF
few | TRBJ2-7 | NA | TRBV7-2 | TGTGCCAGCAGGGCGAACTACGAGCAGTACTTC | CASRANYEQYF
NA | TRBJ2-3 | TRBD2 | TRBV10-3 | TGTGCCATCGGGGACGTGGGACTAGCGGGGGCTAGGGGAGATACGCAGTATTTT | CAIGDVGLAGARGDTQYF
NA | TRBJ2-7 | NA | TRBV7-6 | TGTGCCAGCAGCTTAGAATCGCTAGTGGGTGCCTACGAGCAGTACTTC | CASSLESLVGAYEQYF
many | TRBJ2-2 | NA | TRBV5-5 | TGTGCCAGCAGCTTGGCCTCGTACGGCGGGGAGCTGTTTTTT | CASSLASYGGELFF
many | TRBJ2-1 | TRBD2 | TRBV20-1 | TGCAGTGCTAGAGGTAGCGGGAACTACAATGAGCAGTTCTTC | CSARGSGNYNEQFF
few | TRBJ2-1 | NA | TRBV7-8 | TGTGCCAGCGGAAGTCCAGGCAATGAGCAGTTCTTC | CASGSPGNEQFF
few | TRBJ2-5 | NA | TRBV28 | TGTGCCAGCAGTTTCGGAGGGCGGGTGGGATTAGAGACCCAGTACTTC | CASSFGGRVGLETQYF
NA | TRBJ2-1 | NA | TRBV25-1 | TGTGCCAGCAGTGATCCCGGGGGCTTCTACAATGAGCAGTTCTTC | CASSDPGGFYNEQFF
few | TRBJ2-7 | TRBD1 | TRBV4-2 | TGTGCCAGCAGCCTCCAAGACAGGGGGCCTACCTACGAGCAGTACTTC | CASSLQDRGPTYEQYF
NA | TRBJ2-1 | NA | TRBV6-5 | TGTGCCAGCAGTTACAACCCCAGCCGAGGTGAGCAGTTCTTC | CASSYNPSRGEQFF
NA | TRBJ1-1 | TRBD1 | TRBV28 | TGTGCCAGCAAAAAAAACAGGGGGCTAGCCACTGAAGCTTTCTTT | CASKKNRGLATEAFF
few | TRBJ2-2 | NA | TRBV7-9 | TGTGCCGGCGTCTCCGGTCAGGTGGAGCTGTTTTTT | CAGVSGQVELFF
NA | TRBJ2-5 | TRBD2 | TRBV7-2 | TGTGCCAGCAGCTCCCAGTCAAGCGGGGGAGAGACCCAGTACTTC | CASSSQSSGGETQYF
few | TRBJ2-7 | NA | TRBV7-2 | TGTGCCAGCAGCTTAGGGGCTAAGCAGTACTTC | CASSLGAKQYF
NA | TRBJ1-4 | NA | TRBV18 | TGTGCCAGCTCAGCTTCAACTAATGAAAAACTGTTTTTT | CASSASTNEKLFF
few | TRBJ2-3 | NA | TRBV28 | TGTGCCAGCAGTTTTGGGGGGGGGGCGACAGATACGCAGTATTTT | CASSFGGGATDTQYF
many | TRBJ2-1 | TRBD2 | TRBV28 | TGTGCCAGCAGTTTTGGGCTAGCGGGAAGAAATGAGCAGTTCTTC | CASSFGLAGRNEQFF
many | TRBJ2-2 | NA | TRBV15 | TGTGCCACCAGCAGAGATCGAGTAGGGAACACCGGGGAGCTGTTTTTT | CATSRDRVGNTGELFF
few | TRBJ1-3 | NA | TRBV6-5 | TGTGCCAGCAGTTACTCGGCGACACCCGGAAACACCATATATTTT | CASSYSATPGNTIYF
few | TRBJ2-3 | TRBD2 | TRBV4-3 | TGCGCCAGCAGCCAAGACCCCGGGACTAGCAGTGGTGCGCAGTATTTT | CASSQDPGTSSGAQYF
NA | TRBJ1-3 | TRBD1 | TRBV29-1 | TGCAGCGTTGTAGTAGGGACAGGCGGAAACACCATATATTTT | CSVVVGTGGNTIYF
NA | TRBJ2-1 | NA | TRBV28 | TGTGCCAGCAGTTTTTCTGCCCCAGGGTTCTCCTACAATGAGCAGTTCTTC | CASSFSAPGFSYNEQFF
NA | TRBJ2-7 | NA | TRBV14 | TGTGCCAGCAGTCAGCTTGGCAGGGAATGGACCGAGCAGTACTTC | CASSQLGREWTEQYF